Sequencing of this T cell receptor (beta chain) was carried out in a study of metastatic and nonmetastatic thyroid tumors. For the study at large: Repertoires were compared across blood and tumor or nodule tissue from malignant and benign thyroid patients. The study's findings and limits: According to reports, the diversity of TCR beta was significantly higher in malignant thyroid tumors than in benign nodules, and this held in both blood and tumor samples.

Patients underwent thyroid surgery, and none had received any treatment before it. As regards this clone: Its antigen is unknown.

Under the authors' procedure: The study's classifier, a distant-metastasis tool for papillary thyroid cancer, was built using CDR3 differences across clinicopathological groups. TCRdb reassembled clones from the PCR reads with MiXCR. The V and J calls were not made by the authors but by TCRdb's processing. Of 65,000 or so clones listed, approximately 4.1% are singletons. CDR3 length: 13 amino acids. CDR1 LGHDT and CDR2 YNNKEL come from the germline V gene (reference sequence). V was cut by 3 bases and J by 3 bases, with 5 bases left in between. Sequenced: blood. The V call is TRBV3-1, the J call TRBJ1-4; D not resolved. The TCR was taken from a female donor with papillary thyroid cancer or a benign thyroid nodule (not recorded which). Some clones in this sample may be carry-over from other donors' samples. The CDR3 is CASSQGPNEKLFF. The CDR3 DNA sequence: TGTGCCAGCAGCCAGGGTCCTAATGAAAAACTGTTTTTT.